The 16 T cell receptor beta chains presented below share a single source sample, sequenced in a study of cytomegalovirus exposure and HLA in healthy donors. The PCR employed 60 Vbeta primers together with 13 Jbeta primers. Sequenced by immunoSEQ multiplex PCR; TCRdb stores in-frame clones only, minus some. Of some 57,000 clones detected, roughly 70% appear once; the ten largest clones hold 19%. The specimen was PBMCs. The receptors here all came from a woman aged 60-75 years in good health and CMV-seropositive.

This clone was observed once. The rearrangement links TRBV15 to TRBJ1-2, with D perhaps matching TRBD1 (5 bases). V was trimmed by 0 bases and J by 8 bases, leaving 10 bases between them. This CDR3 is 13 amino acids long. In germline, CDR1 is LNHNV, CDR2 YYDKDF (reference sequence). CDR3: CATSRDWGGGYTF. The CDR3 nucleotides are TGTGCCACCAGCAGAGATTGGGGGGGAGGCTACACCTTC.

This chain links TRBV9 with TRBJ1-6, with D maybe TRBD1 (5 bases). Trimming left V 2 bases short and J 9 bases short, with 18 bases between. Germline CDR1 SGDLS, CDR2 YYNGEE. The CDR3 spans 16 residues. CDR3 in amino acids: CASSVDGGKTFSPLHF. The CDR3 DNA follows: TGTGCCAGCAGCGTCGACGGGGGGAAGACGTTTTCACCCCTCCACTTT.

This clone was observed once. This chain connects TRBV10-3 to TRBJ1-4; a weak D match, TRBD1 (5 bases). Between the trimmed V and J ends, which lost 6 bases and 6 bases, there was a span of 14 bases. CDR3 length: 14 residues. The V gene's germline CDR1 is ENHRY and CDR2 SYGVKD. The chain's CDR3 is CAIRDGRDYEKLFF. The CDR3 DNA reads TGTGCCATCAGGGACGGCAGGGATTATGAAAAACTGTTTTTT.

This rearrangement joins TRBV4-3 to TRBJ2-3, with TRBD2 matching over 7 bases. Germline CDR1 is LGHNA and CDR2 is YSLEER. This CDR3 region has 16 residues. The V segment lost 3 bases and the J segment 6 bases; nucleotides outside the gene matches: 12. As DNA, the CDR3 is TGCGCCAGCAGCCAGATCGGGACTACTAGGTACGATACGCAGTATTTT. Protein product: CASSQIGTTRYDTQYF.

This chain joins TRBV2 and TRBJ1-5; 7 bases fit TRBD1. From germline, CDR1 is SNHLY and CDR2 FYNNEI. CDR3 length: 14 amino acids. The V and J ends lost 4 bases and 4 bases, in that order; junction bases with no gene match: 4. The CDR3 sequence: CASSATDRNQPQHF. The CDR3 coding sequence is TGTGCCAGCAGTGCTACGGACAGGAATCAGCCCCAGCATTTT.

This clone was counted only a few times. The genes are TRBV19 and TRBJ2-7; possibly TRBD1 for D (5 bases). Trimming took off 5 bases at V and 4 bases at J, with 15 bases between the two ends. The CDR3 spans 14 residues. In germline, CDR1 is LNHDA, CDR2 SQIVND (reference sequence). This chain's CDR3 is CASSGPQGYYEQYF. Written as DNA, the CDR3 is TGTGCCAGTAGTGGCCCTCAGGGTTATTACGAGCAGTACTTC.

The V call is TRBV18, the J call TRBJ1-1; the D is unclear. Germline loops: CDR1 KGHSH, CDR2 LQKENI. The CDR3 is 12 residues long. V was cut by 3 bases and J by 5 bases, with 7 bases left in between. DNA of the CDR3: TGTGCCAGCTCACCGGCGGGGACTGAAGCTTTCTTT. Its translation is CASSPAGTEAFF.

The chain uses TRBV7-2 and TRBJ1-3, with 9 bases aligning to TRBD1. There are 16 residues in the CDR3. Germline V gives CDR1 SGHTA, CDR2 FQGNSA. The V and J ends lost 1 base and 4 bases, in that order; junction bases with no gene match: 5. DNA of the CDR3: TGTGCCAGCAGCTTAGGGCCACAGGGGGCCGGAAACACCATATATTTT. Translating gives CASSLGPQGAGNTIYF.

The chain recombines TRBV27 with TRBJ2-3; TRBD2 is a possible D gene (5 bases). The CDR3 contains 13 residues. Per the germline V gene, CDR1 is MNHEY and CDR2 is SMNVEV (reference sequence). With 7 bases removed from V and 3 bases from J, the gap between germline ends came to 11 bases. The CDR3: CASTRAGTDTQYF. In DNA form, the CDR3 reads TGTGCCAGCACGCGGGCCGGGACAGATACGCAGTATTTT.

V usage is TRBV27 and J usage is TRBJ1-2; 9 positions match TRBD1. V lost 6 bases, J lost 8 bases, and 10 bases stayed unmatched. Germline V gives CDR1 MNHEY, CDR2 SMNVEV (reference sequence). The CDR3 covers 14 residues. CDR3 residues: CASSPGQGSYGYTF. CDR3 in DNA: TGTGCCAGCAGCCCGGGACAGGGAAGTTACGGCTACACCTTC.

The V call is TRBV10-1, the J call TRBJ1-2; 12 bases agree with TRBD1. From germline, CDR1 is WNHNN and CDR2 SYGVQD (reference sequence). This CDR3 is built from 15 residues. CDR3 in DNA: TGCGCACGATTATTGGGGACAGGGGGCTTCTATGGCTACACCTTC. Translating it yields CARLLGTGGFYGYTF.

This CDR3 reads CASNGGGGTEAFF. The CDR3, as DNA: TGTGCCAGCAACGGAGGGGGCGGCACTGAAGCTTTCTTT. The genes are TRBV9 and TRBJ1-1, with TRBD1 matching 7 bases. J gave up 4 bases and V 6 bases, and 6 bases lay outside the gene matches. This CDR3 region has 13 residues. Germline values: CDR1 SGDLS, CDR2 YYNGEE.

The table lists this clone with a few counts. J is TRBJ1-6 and V is TRBV4-3, with TRBD1 as a possible D gene (5 bases). V was clipped by 0 bases and J by 7 bases, with 13 bases between them. The V gene's germline CDR1 is LGHNA and CDR2 YSLEER. There are 16 residues in the CDR3. The CDR3: CASSQELTAENSPLHF. The CDR3 DNA sequence: TGCGCCAGCAGCCAAGAGTTGACAGCTGAAAATTCACCCCTCCACTTT.

V is TRBV7-2 and J is TRBJ2-3, with 8 nucleotides matching TRBD2. Looked up from germline, CDR1 is SGHTA and CDR2 is FQGNSA. V lost 6 bases to trimming and J lost 1 base; unmatched junction nucleotides: 9. CDR3 size: 16 residues. CDR3 sequence: CASRGGGGKGTDTQYF. In DNA form, the CDR3 reads TGTGCCAGCAGGGGGGGCGGGGGGAAGGGCACAGATACGCAGTATTTT.

V gene TRBV19 combines with J gene TRBJ1-3; no firm D call. Germline V gene data show CDR1 as LNHDA and CDR2 as SQIVND (reference sequence). This CDR3 contains 14 residues. Trimming stripped 5 bases from V and 3 bases from J, with 11 bases between. The CDR3 coding sequence is TGTGCCAGTAGTCCCACGGTCGGTGGAAACACCATATATTTT. Translating it yields CASSPTVGGNTIYF.

Concerning this clone itself: At one end, the junction sequence differs from germline, possibly due to a read error. The rearrangement uses TRBV27 and TRBJ1-5; D unresolved. The CDR3 sequence is 15 residues long. Germline V gene sequence: CDR1 MNHEY, CDR2 SMNVEV (reference sequence). Written as DNA, the CDR3 is TGTACCAGCAGCCCGCTAGTCTCCAGCAATCAGCCCCAGCATTTT. Protein product: CTSSPLVSSNQPQHF.